One TCR beta chain is described in this entry. Its antigen is as yet unknown. These data come from a study of T cell responses to AZD1222 COVID-19 vaccine. On the study more broadly: Whether given at about 4 or about 12 weeks, second doses were pooled.

Assay: immunoSEQ multiplex PCR; the TCRdb copy retains only in-frame clones and omits some. In the table there are tens of thousands of clones, around 80% of which are singletons. Study-wide points: Donors were mostly white British, more females; clonal diversity possibly underestimated. The study found Spike-specific TCR breadth and depth rose after two AZD1222 doses.

The TCR originated in an adult in good health. The sequencing here drew on peripheral blood, taken on day 0 of AZD1222 vaccination.

The CDR3 sequence: CASSYSGLDPTDTQYF. In DNA form, the CDR3 reads TGTGCCAGCAGTTACTCCGGGTTAGACCCCACAGATACGCAGTATTTT. The chain combines TRBV6-2 or TRBV6-3 with TRBJ2-3, with D hard to call. This CDR3 has 16 residues. The V end was cut by 0 bases, the J end by 2 bases, with 12 bases between. The germline V gene encodes CDR1 MNHEY and CDR2 SVGEGT.